Presented here are 10 T cell receptor beta chains from one specimen sequenced in a study of regulatory and conventional T cells in RAG deficiency. This table comes from immunoSEQ multiplex PCR, and its TCRdb copy is limited to in-frame clones, with some not included. The sample has about 20,000 clones; 80% to 90% are singletons. Genomic DNA came from blood regulatory T cells gated CD4+ CD25-high CD127-low. These same data were also listed under a study on regulatory T cells. That work adds: Primers: 52 TRBV forward and 13 TRBJ reverse.

The sample was Tregs sorted from blood. The receptor source for this set is a human donor in good health.

This rearrangement joins TRBV6-1 to TRBJ2-2; D is unclear. Germline values: CDR1 MNHNS, CDR2 SASEGT. Trimming removed 2 bases at V and 8 bases at J, with 6 bases between. This CDR3 has 12 residues. The CDR3: CASSELRGELFF. DNA for the CDR3: TGTGCCAGCAGTGAACTCAGGGGGGAGCTGTTTTTT.

The chain joins TRBV18 to TRBJ1-1; weak D call: TRBD1 (5 bases). Trimming cost V 2 bases and J 4 bases, with 14 bases left between them. From germline, CDR1 is KGHSH and CDR2 LQKENI. There are 15 residues in the CDR3. CDR3 amino acids: CASSPRVRDGTEAFF. The DNA of the CDR3 is TGTGCCAGCTCACCAAGGGTCCGGGACGGCACTGAAGCTTTCTTT.

This clone was recorded only once. This chain uses TRBV5-1 with TRBJ2-1; D gene unclear. This CDR3 spans 12 amino acids. V was shortened by 0 bases and J by 4 bases, with 2 bases between the two germline ends. CDR1 and CDR2 from the germline V gene are SGHRS and YFSETQ. CDR3 loop: CASSLDYNEQFF. The CDR3 DNA sequence: TGCGCCAGCAGCTTGGATTACAATGAGCAGTTCTTC. Looking up the rest from reference TRBV5-1 and TRBJ2-1 gives the full variable domain: KAGVTQTPRYLIKTRGQQVTLSCSPISGHRSVSWYQQTPGQGLQFLFEYFSETQRNKGNFPGRFSGRQFSNSRSEMNVSTLELGDSALYLCASSLDYNEQFFGPGTRLTVL.

The rearrangement joins TRBV5-4 to TRBJ2-6; D may match TRBD1 or TRBD2 (5 bases each). Germline assignment: CDR1 SGHNT and CDR2 YYREEE (reference sequence). CDR3 length: 16 amino acids. Trimming took off 4 bases at V and 0 bases at J, with 11 bases between the two ends. This CDR3 reads CASSGGWISGANVLTF. As DNA, the CDR3 is TGTGCCAGCAGCGGGGGTTGGATCTCTGGGGCCAACGTCCTGACTTTC.

In regard to this clone: Sequence at one end of the junction differs from germline and may be a read error. This chain links TRBV4-1 with TRBJ2-7; TRBD2 might be the D (6 bases). Germline CDR1 and CDR2: MGHRA and YSYEKL. There are 15 residues in the CDR3. The CDR3 loop is CASSQVTSLKGEQCF. DNA for the CDR3: TGCGCCAGCAGCCAAGTTACTAGCCTCAAGGGCGAGCAGTGCTTC.

The rearrangement joins TRBV25-1 to TRBJ1-6; TRBD1 is a possible D gene (5 bases). Germline CDR1 reads MGHDK; CDR2 reads SYGVNS. The V gene lost 5 bases and the J gene lost 8 bases, with 13 bases spanning the gap. The CDR3 runs to 14 residues. The CDR3 region is CASSRDAKYSPLHF. The CDR3 bases are TGTGCCAGCAGTCGGGACGCTAAATATTCACCCCTCCACTTT.

V and J are TRBV5-1 and TRBJ2-7; TRBD1 matches at 8 bases. Germline CDR1 is SGHRS and CDR2 is YFSETQ. The CDR3 covers 13 residues. V shed 3 bases and J 3 bases; nucleotides not matched to a gene: 2. The chain's CDR3 is CASSWTGRYEQYF. The CDR3 bases are TGCGCCAGCAGCTGGACAGGGCGCTACGAGCAGTACTTC.

CDR3 region: CASSYQGLAAYEQYF. CDR3 nucleotide sequence: TGTGCCAGCAGTTACCAGGGACTAGCCGCCTACGAGCAGTACTTC. The J gene is TRBJ2-7, the V gene TRBV6-6; TRBD2 matches at 9 bases. V shed 2 bases and J 2 bases; nucleotides not matched to a gene: 4. This CDR3 spans 15 amino acids. From germline, CDR1 is MNHNY and CDR2 SVGAGI (reference sequence).

The chain couples TRBV6-5 to TRBJ1-1; D gene ambiguous. CDR3 length equals 14 residues. Germline V CDR1 and CDR2: MNHEY, SVGAGI. The V end was cut by 2 bases, the J end by 0 bases, with 7 bases between. DNA of the CDR3: TGTGCCAGCAGTTACCAGAACATGAACACTGAAGCTTTCTTT. This sequence encodes CASSYQNMNTEAFF.

The chain joins TRBV7-8 to TRBJ2-5; D is unresolved. Deletions cut 4 bases from V and 2 bases from J, with 2 bases between. CDR1 SGHVS and CDR2 FQNEAQ come from the germline V gene. This CDR3 comprises 11 residues. The CDR3 loop reads CASSSQETQYF. CDR3 DNA: TGTGCCAGCAGCTCTCAAGAGACCCAGTACTTC.